This TCR beta chain appears in the sequencing data of a study of graft-versus-host responses after intestinal transplantation. As for the study in general: Those transplanted obtained multivisceral, liver-intestinal, or isolated intestinal grafts. The whole recipient group had anti-thymocyte globulin induction followed by tacrolimus and steroids for 2 to 3 years. Study-level points and caveats: GvH clonotypes were identified within recipient marrow, with a subset emerging first in ileum or blood. Levels of circulating GvH clones at their peak were associated with early post-transplant HvG declines.

Trimming removed 0 bases from V and 2 bases from J; junction bases left unmatched: 5. Germline V gene data show CDR1 as MGHRA and CDR2 as YSYEKL. The CDR3 loop spans 17 amino acids. With regard to this clone: Antigen specificity is unknown.

TCRdb's table, derived via immunoSEQ multiplex PCR, lists solely in-frame clones and lacks some. In the table there are about 70,000 clones, approximately 94% of which are singletons. This sequence originates from a human donor who received an intestinal transplant. This sequence joins TRBV4-1 and TRBJ2-3; 10 bases fit TRBD1. Sample: unstimulated CD8+ T cells sorted from spleen or lymph node cells, taken before intestinal transplant. The CDR3 region has the DNA TGCGCCAGCAGCCAAGATTGGACAGGGGGTTACACAGATACGCAGTATTTT. Protein sequence: CASSQDWTGGYTDTQYF.